This T cell receptor beta chain was captured by sequencing in a study of CD8+ T cells in alopecia areata. Study background: Tofacitinib continued for 6 to 18 months and was then withheld for 6 months. Study outcomes and limitations: Uncertain still, given a single nonresponder, is whether baseline CD8+ expansion links to response. There were also resident alphabeta T cells of normal skin sequenced in scalp samples.

The treatment denotes: oral pan-JAK inhibitor, 5-10 mg twice daily. Reverse transcription of extracted RNA yielded cDNA, which provided the sequencing template. Sequenced by immunoSEQ multiplex PCR; TCRdb stores in-frame clones only, minus some. The table lists 170,000 or so clones, about three fifths of them singletons. Per germline, CDR1 SEHNR and CDR2 FQNEAQ (reference sequence). V was clipped by 1 base and J by 2 bases, with 12 bases between them. The CDR3 extends over 15 amino acids. This clone was recorded a few times. What it binds is not known. Sequenced here: CD8+ T cells sorted from blood, sampled at week 24, from a patient treated with tofacitinib. The chain uses TRBV7-9 and TRBJ2-7, with D possibly being TRBD2 (5 bases). The TCR was taken from a human donor with alopecia areata. In DNA, the CDR3 is TGTGCCAGCAGCTTAGAAGGGAGTACCCCCTACGAGCAGTACTTC. Translating gives CASSLEGSTPYEQYF.